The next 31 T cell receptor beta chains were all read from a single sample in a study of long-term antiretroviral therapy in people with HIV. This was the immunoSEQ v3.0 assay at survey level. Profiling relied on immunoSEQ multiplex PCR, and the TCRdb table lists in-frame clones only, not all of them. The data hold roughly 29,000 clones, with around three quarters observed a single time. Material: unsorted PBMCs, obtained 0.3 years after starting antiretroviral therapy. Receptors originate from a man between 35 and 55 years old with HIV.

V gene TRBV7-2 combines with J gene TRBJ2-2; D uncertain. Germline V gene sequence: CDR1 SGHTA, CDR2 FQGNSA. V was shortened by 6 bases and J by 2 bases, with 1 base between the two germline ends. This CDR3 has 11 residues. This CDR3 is CASRNTGELFF. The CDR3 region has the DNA TGTGCCAGCAGAAACACCGGGGAGCTGTTTTTT.

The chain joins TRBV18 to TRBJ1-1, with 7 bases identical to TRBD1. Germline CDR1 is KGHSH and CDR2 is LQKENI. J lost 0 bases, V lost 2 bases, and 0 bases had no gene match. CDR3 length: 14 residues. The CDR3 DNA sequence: TGTGCCAGCTCACCAGACAGGGTGAACACTGAAGCTTTCTTT. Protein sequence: CASSPDRVNTEAFF.

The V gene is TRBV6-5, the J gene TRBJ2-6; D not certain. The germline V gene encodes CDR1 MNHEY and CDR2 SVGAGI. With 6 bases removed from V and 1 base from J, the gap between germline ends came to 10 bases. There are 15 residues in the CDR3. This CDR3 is CASSPFESGANVLTF. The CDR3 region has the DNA TGTGCCAGCAGCCCATTCGAATCTGGGGCCAACGTCCTGACTTTC.

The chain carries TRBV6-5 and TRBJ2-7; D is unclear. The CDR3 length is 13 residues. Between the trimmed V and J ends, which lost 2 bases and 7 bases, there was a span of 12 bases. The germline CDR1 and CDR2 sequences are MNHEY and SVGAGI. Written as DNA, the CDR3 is TGTGCCAGCAGTTACCCCCTTTCCGGAGAGCAGTACTTC. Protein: CASSYPLSGEQYF.

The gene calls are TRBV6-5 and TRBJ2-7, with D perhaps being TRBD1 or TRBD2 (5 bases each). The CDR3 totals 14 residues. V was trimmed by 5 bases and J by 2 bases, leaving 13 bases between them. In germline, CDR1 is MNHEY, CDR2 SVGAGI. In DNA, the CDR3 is TGTGCCAGCAGTCGGGGACCAGGAGCCTACGAGCAGTACTTC. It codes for CASSRGPGAYEQYF.

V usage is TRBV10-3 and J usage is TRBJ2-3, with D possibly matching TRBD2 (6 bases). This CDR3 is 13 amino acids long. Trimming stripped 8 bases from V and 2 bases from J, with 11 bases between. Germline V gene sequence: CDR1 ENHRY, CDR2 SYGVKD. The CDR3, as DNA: TGTGCCATCGGTCGGGGGATCACAGATACGCAGTATTTT. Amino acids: CAIGRGITDTQYF.

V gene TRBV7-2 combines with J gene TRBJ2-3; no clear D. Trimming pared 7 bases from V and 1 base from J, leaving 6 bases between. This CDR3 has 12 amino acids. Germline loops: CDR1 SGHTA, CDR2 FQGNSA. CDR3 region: CASTWGTDTQYF. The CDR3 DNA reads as TGTGCCAGCACCTGGGGCACAGATACGCAGTATTTT.

This CDR3 is CASSVRGGYNSPLHF. CDR3 nucleotides: TGTGCCAGCAGCGTCAGGGGAGGCTATAATTCACCCCTCCACTTT. The rearrangement links TRBV9 to TRBJ1-6; D might be TRBD1 (6 bases). V lost 2 bases, J lost 3 bases, and 9 bases lay in between. The CDR3 runs to 15 residues. Per the germline V gene, CDR1 is SGDLS and CDR2 is YYNGEE.

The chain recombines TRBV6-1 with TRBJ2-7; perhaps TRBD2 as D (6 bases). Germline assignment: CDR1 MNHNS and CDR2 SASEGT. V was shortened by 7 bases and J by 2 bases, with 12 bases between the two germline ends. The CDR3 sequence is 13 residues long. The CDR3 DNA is TGTGCCAGCACGGCGGGGAAAGCCTACGAGCAGTACTTC. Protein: CASTAGKAYEQYF.

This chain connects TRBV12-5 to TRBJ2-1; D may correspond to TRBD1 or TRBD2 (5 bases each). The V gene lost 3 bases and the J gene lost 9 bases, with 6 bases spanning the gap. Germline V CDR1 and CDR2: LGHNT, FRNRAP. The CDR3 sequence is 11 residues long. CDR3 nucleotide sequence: TGTGCTAGTGGTTTCGGGACTGAGCAGTTCTTC. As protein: CASGFGTEQFF.

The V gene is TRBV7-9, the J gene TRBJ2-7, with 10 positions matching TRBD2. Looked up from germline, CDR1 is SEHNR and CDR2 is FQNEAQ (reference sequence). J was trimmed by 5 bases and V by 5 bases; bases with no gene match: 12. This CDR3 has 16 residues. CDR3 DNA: TGTGCCAGCAGCATGAACTTCCTAGCGGGAGCTAACGAGCAGTACTTC. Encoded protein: CASSMNFLAGANEQYF.

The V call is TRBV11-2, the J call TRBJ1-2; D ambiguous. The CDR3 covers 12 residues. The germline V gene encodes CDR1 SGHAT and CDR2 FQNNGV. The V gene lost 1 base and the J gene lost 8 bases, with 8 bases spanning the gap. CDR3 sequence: CASSLGYGGYTF. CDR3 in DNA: TGTGCCAGCAGCTTAGGGTACGGGGGCTACACCTTC.

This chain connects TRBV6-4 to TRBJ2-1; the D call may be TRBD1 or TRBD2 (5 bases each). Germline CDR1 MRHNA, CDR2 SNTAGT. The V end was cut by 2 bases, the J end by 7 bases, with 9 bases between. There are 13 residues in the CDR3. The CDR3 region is CASSDERGNEQFF. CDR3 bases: TGTGCCAGCAGTGACGAGAGGGGTAATGAGCAGTTCTTC.

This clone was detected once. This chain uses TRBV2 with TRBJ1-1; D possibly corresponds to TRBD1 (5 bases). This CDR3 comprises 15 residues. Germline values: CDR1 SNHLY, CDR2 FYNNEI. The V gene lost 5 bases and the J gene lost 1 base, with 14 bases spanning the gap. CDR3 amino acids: CASSQQQASNTEAFF. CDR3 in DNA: TGTGCCAGCAGTCAACAACAGGCGTCGAACACTGAAGCTTTCTTT.

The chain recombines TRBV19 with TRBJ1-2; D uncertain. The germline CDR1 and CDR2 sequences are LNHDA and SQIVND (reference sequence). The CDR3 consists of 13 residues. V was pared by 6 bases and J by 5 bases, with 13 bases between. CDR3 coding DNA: TGTGCCAGTAGCACGGGTTCCCGTTATGGCTACACCTTC. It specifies CASSTGSRYGYTF.

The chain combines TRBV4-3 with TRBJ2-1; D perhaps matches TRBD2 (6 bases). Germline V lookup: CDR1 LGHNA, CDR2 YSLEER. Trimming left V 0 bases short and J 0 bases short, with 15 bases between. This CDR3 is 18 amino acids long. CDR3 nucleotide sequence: TGCGCCAGCAGCCAAGATCGTCCGGGGGTGAGCTCCTACAATGAGCAGTTCTTC. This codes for CASSQDRPGVSSYNEQFF.

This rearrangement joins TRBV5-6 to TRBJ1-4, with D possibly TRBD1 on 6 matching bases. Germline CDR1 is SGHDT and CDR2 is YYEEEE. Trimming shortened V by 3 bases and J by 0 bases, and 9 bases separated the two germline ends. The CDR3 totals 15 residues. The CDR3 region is CASSSEGATNEKLFF. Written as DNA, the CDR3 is TGTGCCAGCAGCTCTGAGGGGGCAACTAATGAAAAACTGTTTTTT.

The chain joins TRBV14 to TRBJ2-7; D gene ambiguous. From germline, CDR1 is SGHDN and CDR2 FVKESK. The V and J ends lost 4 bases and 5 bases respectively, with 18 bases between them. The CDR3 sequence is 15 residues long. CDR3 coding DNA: TGTGCCAGCAGCCGTGCCGGGCTTCGAATACACGAGCAGTACTTC. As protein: CASSRAGLRIHEQYF.

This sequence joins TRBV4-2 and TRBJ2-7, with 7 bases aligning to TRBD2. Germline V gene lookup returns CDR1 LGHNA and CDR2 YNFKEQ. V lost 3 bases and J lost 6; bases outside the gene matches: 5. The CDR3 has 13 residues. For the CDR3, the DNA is TGTGCCAGCAGCCACGCGGGAGCGGGCGAGCAGTACTTC. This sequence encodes CASSHAGAGEQYF.

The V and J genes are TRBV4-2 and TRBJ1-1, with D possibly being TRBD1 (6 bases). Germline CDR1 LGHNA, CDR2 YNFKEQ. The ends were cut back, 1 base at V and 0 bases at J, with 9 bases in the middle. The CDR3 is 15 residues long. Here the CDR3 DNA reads TGTGCCAGCAGCCAAGCTACAGGGATGAACACTGAAGCTTTCTTT. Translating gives CASSQATGMNTEAFF.

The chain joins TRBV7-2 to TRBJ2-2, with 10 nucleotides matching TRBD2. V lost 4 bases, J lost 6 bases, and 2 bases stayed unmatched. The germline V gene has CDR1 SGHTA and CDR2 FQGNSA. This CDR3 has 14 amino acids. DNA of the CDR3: TGTGCCAGCAGCTCACTAGCGGGGCCCGGGGAGCTGTTTTTT. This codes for CASSSLAGPGELFF.

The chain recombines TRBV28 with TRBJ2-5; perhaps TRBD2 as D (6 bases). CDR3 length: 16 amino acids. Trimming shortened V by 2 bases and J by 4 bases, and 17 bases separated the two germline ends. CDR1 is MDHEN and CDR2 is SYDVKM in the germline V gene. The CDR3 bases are TGTGCCAGCAGTTTAGTGGGGGAGGTTATGGGAGAGACCCAGTACTTC. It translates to CASSLVGEVMGETQYF.

In DNA, the CDR3 is TGCAGCGTGGACCGGGCCTACGAGCAGTACTTC. Amino acid sequence: CSVDRAYEQYF. The chain couples TRBV29-1 to TRBJ2-7, with D unresolved. The CDR3 covers 11 residues. V lost 6 bases and J 2 bases, leaving 8 bases between the germline ends. CDR1 is SQVTM and CDR2 is ANQGSEA in the germline V gene.

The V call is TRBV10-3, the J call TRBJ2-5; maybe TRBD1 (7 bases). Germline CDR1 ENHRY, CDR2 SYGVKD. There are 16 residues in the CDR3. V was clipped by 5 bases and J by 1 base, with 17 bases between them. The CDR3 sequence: CAISHSAGGTQETQYF. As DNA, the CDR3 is TGTGCCATCAGTCACTCTGCAGGGGGGACCCAAGAGACCCAGTACTTC.

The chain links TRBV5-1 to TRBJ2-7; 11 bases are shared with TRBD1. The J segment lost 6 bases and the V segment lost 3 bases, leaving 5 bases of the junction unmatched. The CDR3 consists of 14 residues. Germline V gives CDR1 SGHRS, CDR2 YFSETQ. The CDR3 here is CASSYGGTGGEQYF. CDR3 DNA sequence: TGCGCCAGCAGCTACGGGGGGACAGGGGGCGAGCAGTACTTC.

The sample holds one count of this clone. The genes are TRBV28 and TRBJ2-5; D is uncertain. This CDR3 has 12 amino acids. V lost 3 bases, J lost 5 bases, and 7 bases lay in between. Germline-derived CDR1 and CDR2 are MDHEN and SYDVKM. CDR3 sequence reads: CASSLDLETQYF. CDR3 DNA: TGTGCCAGCAGTTTGGATTTGGAGACCCAGTACTTC.

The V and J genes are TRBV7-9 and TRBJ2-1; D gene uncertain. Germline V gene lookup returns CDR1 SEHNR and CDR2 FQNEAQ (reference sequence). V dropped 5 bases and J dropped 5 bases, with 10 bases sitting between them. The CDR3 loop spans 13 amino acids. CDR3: CASSPNLDNEQFF. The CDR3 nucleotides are TGTGCCAGCAGCCCCAATCTTGACAATGAGCAGTTCTTC.

The CDR3 spells CAKPDRDSNQPQHF. CDR3 coding DNA: TGTGCCAAGCCGGACAGGGATAGCAATCAGCCCCAGCATTTT. The chain is built from TRBV6-5 and TRBJ1-5, with 8 bases matching TRBD1. CDR1 and CDR2 from the germline V gene are MNHEY and SVGAGI. Trimming cost V 10 bases and J 0 bases; bases outside gene matches: 5. This CDR3 has 14 amino acids.

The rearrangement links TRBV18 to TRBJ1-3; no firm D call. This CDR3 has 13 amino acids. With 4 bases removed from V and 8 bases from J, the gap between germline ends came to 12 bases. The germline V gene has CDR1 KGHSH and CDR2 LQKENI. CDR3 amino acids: CASSLGLGDTIYF. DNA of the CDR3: TGTGCCAGCTCACTGGGCCTCGGGGACACCATATATTTT.

The CDR3 sequence: CASRPGGGRTEAFF. In DNA form, the CDR3 reads TGTGCCAGCAGGCCAGGAGGGGGGCGCACTGAAGCTTTCTTT. The chain combines TRBV7-2 with TRBJ1-1; a possible D gene is TRBD1 (6 bases). There are 14 residues in the CDR3. Between the trimmed V and J ends, which lost 6 bases and 4 bases, there was a span of 15 bases. The V gene's germline CDR1 is SGHTA and CDR2 FQGNSA.

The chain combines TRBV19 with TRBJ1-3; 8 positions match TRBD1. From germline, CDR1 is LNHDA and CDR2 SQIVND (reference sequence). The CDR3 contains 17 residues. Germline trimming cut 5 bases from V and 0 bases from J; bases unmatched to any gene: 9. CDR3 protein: CASSPRQGSSSGNTIYF. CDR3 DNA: TGTGCCAGTAGTCCACGACAGGGGTCGAGCTCTGGAAACACCATATATTTT.